A single sample gave rise to the 25 T cell receptor beta chains below, sequenced in a study of blood T cell repertoires in COVID-19. Measured with immunoSEQ multiplex PCR; TCRdb has only the in-frame clones, and not every one. The sample holds 310,000 or so clones, 89% seen once. Sequenced: peripheral blood. The receptors originated from a man between 18 and 35 years old who had recovered from COVID-19.

This clone was picked up one time. The J gene is TRBJ1-1, the V gene TRBV21-1. TRBV21-1 constitutes a pseudogene. The CDR3 has 13 residues. The CDR3 nucleotides are TGTGCCAGCAGCGAGATAATGGGCTCGGGGGCTTTCTTT. Amino acids: CASSEIMGSGAFF.

V is TRBV11-2 and J is TRBJ1-4, with TRBD1 identical over 7 bases. In germline, CDR1 is SGHAT, CDR2 FQNNGV. The CDR3 loop spans 16 amino acids. The V and J ends lost 5 bases and 4 bases, in that order; junction bases with no gene match: 10. The chain's CDR3 is CASSAQAGTVNEKLFF. The CDR3 DNA sequence: TGTGCCAGCAGCGCACAGGCCGGGACAGTTAATGAAAAACTGTTTTTT.

This clone was seen only once. The rearrangement uses TRBV5-1 and TRBJ2-5; possibly TRBD2 for D (5 bases). CDR1 is SGHRS and CDR2 is YFSETQ in the germline V gene. V gave up 4 bases and J gave up 4 bases, with 17 bases separating them. The CDR3 is made up of 15 amino acids. CDR3 sequence (DNA): TGCGCCAGCAGCCTGCCTGGGGAGTGGCGAGAGACCCAGTACTTC. This gives the protein CASSLPGEWRETQYF.

As regards this clone: Within the sample, other DNA sequences also encode this same CDR3. The chain uses TRBV6-5 and TRBJ2-1; the match to TRBD2 covers 11 bases. Germline CDR1 and CDR2: MNHEY and SVGAGI. Trimming cost V 2 bases and J 4 bases; bases outside gene matches: 1. The CDR3 covers 15 residues. The CDR3 region is CASSYLAGGYNEQFF. Written as DNA, the CDR3 is TGTGCCAGCAGTTACCTAGCGGGGGGATACAATGAGCAGTTCTTC.

The chain employs TRBV6-5 and TRBJ1-2, with D tentatively TRBD1 (5 bases). The CDR3 spans 15 residues. The germline V gene encodes CDR1 MNHEY and CDR2 SVGAGI. V was trimmed by 2 bases and J by 8 bases, leaving 18 bases between them. CDR3 amino acids: CASSYGAVPMNGYTF. CDR3 nucleotides: TGTGCCAGCAGTTACGGGGCAGTACCTATGAACGGCTACACCTTC.

CDR3 sequence (DNA): TGTGCCAGCAGCGGACAGGGGGCAAACACCATATATTTT. Its translation is CASSGQGANTIYF. The chain carries TRBV9 and TRBJ1-3; 10 bases align to TRBD1. J gave up 6 bases and V 3 bases, and 0 bases lay outside the gene matches. Germline-derived CDR1 and CDR2 are SGDLS and YYNGEE. The CDR3 spans 13 residues. The whole variable domain, remainder taken from reference TRBV9 and TRBJ1-3, is DSGVTQTPKHLITATGQRVTLRCSPRSGDLSVYWYQQSLDQGLQFLIQYYNGEERAKGNILERFSAQQFPDLHSELNLSSLELGDSALYFCASSGQGANTIYFGEGSWLTVV.

V is TRBV4-1 and J is TRBJ1-1; D uncertain. Between the trimmed V and J ends, which lost 2 bases and 4 bases, there was a span of 11 bases. Germline lookup yields CDR1 MGHRA and CDR2 YSYEKL. The CDR3 extends over 14 amino acids. CDR3 nucleotide sequence: TGCGCCAGCAGCCAAATGTTCCTCGGCACTGAAGCTTTCTTT. Protein product: CASSQMFLGTEAFF.

This chain uses TRBV2 with TRBJ1-6, with D uncertain. The germline gives CDR1 SNHLY, CDR2 FYNNEI. The CDR3 sequence is 15 residues long. V dropped 5 bases and J dropped 0 bases, with 8 bases sitting between them. The CDR3 protein is CASSPESSYNSPLHF. The CDR3 bases are TGTGCCAGCAGTCCGGAGAGCTCCTATAATTCACCCCTCCACTTT.

The chain uses TRBV30 and TRBJ1-2; 8 nucleotides match TRBD1. The CDR3 sequence is 14 residues long. The germline gives CDR1 GTSNPN, CDR2 SVGIG (reference sequence). The junction had 13 bases not matched to a gene; V was cut back by 2 bases and J by 11 bases. CDR3 protein: CAWSTKTGVRRYTF. In nucleotides, the CDR3 is TGTGCCTGGAGTACTAAGACAGGGGTGAGAAGGTACACCTTC. The entire variable domain, with the rest obtained from reference TRBV30 and TRBJ1-2, is as follows: SQTIHQWPATLVQPVGSPLSLECTVEGTSNPNLYWYRQAAGRGLQLLFYSVGIGQISSEVPQNLSASRPQDRQFILSSKKLLLSDSGFYLCAWSTKTGVRRYTFGSGTRLTVV.

J is TRBJ1-5 and V is TRBV2; D gene unclear. The V end was cut by 3 bases, the J end by 1 base, with 10 bases between. CDR3 length equals 15 residues. CDR1 and CDR2 (germline): SNHLY, FYNNEI. The CDR3 DNA is TGTGCCAGCAGTGACTTGACACGCAGCAATCAGCCCCAGCATTTT. This codes for CASSDLTRSNQPQHF.

This clone has only a few counts. The chain couples TRBV7-2 to TRBJ2-1; the D is unclear. V dropped 1 base and J dropped 4 bases, with 5 bases sitting between them. CDR3 length equals 13 residues. Germline assignment: CDR1 SGHTA and CDR2 FQGNSA. In nucleotides, the CDR3 is TGTGCCAGCAGCTTAGGGCCGTACAATGAGCAGTTCTTC. Translation gives CASSLGPYNEQFF.

J is TRBJ2-2 and V is TRBV5-1, with 11 bases fitting TRBD1. With 7 bases clipped from V and 3 bases from J, the junction kept 2 bases outside the gene matches. Germline CDR1 reads SGHRS; CDR2 reads YFSETQ. There are 14 residues in the CDR3. The CDR3 coding sequence is TGCGCCAGCCGGGACAGGGGGTACACCGGGGAGCTGTTTTTT. It translates to CASRDRGYTGELFF.

The CDR3 here is CASSYMGAGNQPQHF. The CDR3 nucleotides are TGTGCCAGCAGTTACATGGGGGCCGGCAATCAGCCCCAGCATTTT. The V call is TRBV6-2 or TRBV6-3, the J call TRBJ1-5; perhaps TRBD1 as D (6 bases). This CDR3 region has 15 residues. Germline-derived CDR1 and CDR2 are MNHEY and SVGEGT. Trimming removed 2 bases from V and 2 bases from J, with 10 bases in between.

The V and J genes are TRBV7-9 and TRBJ2-7; maybe TRBD1 (6 bases). This CDR3 has 17 amino acids. Germline assignment: CDR1 SEHNR and CDR2 FQNEAQ (reference sequence). Trimming pared 4 bases from V and 2 bases from J, leaving 21 bases between. CDR3 region: CASSSRSVGGAPYEQYF. CDR3 nucleotides: TGTGCCAGCAGCTCACGGAGCGTAGGGGGAGCCCCCTACGAGCAGTACTTC.

The chain carries TRBV18 and TRBJ1-3, with D tentatively TRBD1 (5 bases). CDR1 is KGHSH and CDR2 is LQKENI in the germline V gene. The CDR3 is 15 amino acids. The V and J ends lost 2 bases and 0 bases respectively, with 8 bases between them. CDR3 in amino acids: CASSPGGSSGNTIYF. The CDR3 region has the DNA TGTGCCAGCTCACCAGGGGGGAGCTCTGGAAACACCATATATTTT.

This chain links TRBV12-3 or TRBV12-4 with TRBJ2-3; D gene uncertain. Between the trimmed V and J ends, which lost 4 bases and 3 bases, there was a span of 5 bases. This CDR3 contains 12 residues. CDR3 in amino acids: CASSSLTDTQYF. CDR3 DNA sequence: TGTGCCAGCAGTTCCCTGACAGATACGCAGTATTTT.

The chain couples TRBV7-3 to TRBJ2-1, with a weak D call TRBD2 (6 bases). Trimming took 4 bases from V and 0 from J, leaving 13 bases between them. Germline loops: CDR1 SGHTA, CDR2 FQGTGA. This CDR3 has 16 residues. CDR3 protein: CASSSYHGSSYNEQFF. CDR3 nucleotide sequence: TGTGCCAGCAGCTCGTATCACGGGAGCTCCTACAATGAGCAGTTCTTC.

The chain joins TRBV25-1 to TRBJ1-1; no firm D call. This CDR3 has 16 residues. The V end lost 3 bases, the J end lost 0 bases, and 14 bases lay between the germline ends. The germline V gene encodes CDR1 MGHDK and CDR2 SYGVNS. The CDR3 bases are TGTGCCAGCAGTGAGAGGAGAGGATCCATGAACACTGAAGCTTTCTTT. Protein product: CASSERRGSMNTEAFF.

The chain couples TRBV6-6 to TRBJ2-1; D may be TRBD2 (5 bases). Trimming pared 5 bases from V and 3 bases from J, leaving 8 bases between. The CDR3 covers 13 residues. Germline lookup yields CDR1 MNHNY and CDR2 SVGAGI (reference sequence). The CDR3 is CASSTDYYNEQFF. In nucleotides, the CDR3 is TGTGCCAGCAGTACTGACTACTACAATGAGCAGTTCTTC.

The chain has TRBV6-5 and TRBJ2-1, with D unresolved. Germline V gene data show CDR1 as MNHEY and CDR2 as SVGAGI. V lost 6 bases and J 9 bases, leaving 15 bases between the germline ends. CDR3 length: 13 amino acids. The CDR3 region has the DNA TGTGCCAGCAGCCAAACCATCGGGTCTGAGCAGTTCTTC. It yields the protein CASSQTIGSEQFF.

V usage is TRBV6-1 and J usage is TRBJ2-7; 9 bases match TRBD1. CDR3 size: 14 residues. Germline V gene lookup returns CDR1 MNHNS and CDR2 SASEGT. V gave up 3 bases and J gave up 3 bases; unmatched junction bases: 3. The CDR3 loop reads CASSDRDRVYEQYF. Written as DNA, the CDR3 is TGTGCCAGCAGTGACCGGGACAGGGTCTACGAGCAGTACTTC.

This chain links TRBV6-5 with TRBJ2-3; tentatively, D is TRBD1 (6 bases). The CDR3 totals 13 residues. The germline CDR1 and CDR2 sequences are MNHEY and SVGAGI. V was clipped by 7 bases and J by 2 bases, with 10 bases between them. This CDR3 is CASKRTDTDTQYF. The CDR3 DNA follows: TGTGCCAGCAAACGGACAGACACAGATACGCAGTATTTT.

This chain uses TRBV5-1 with TRBJ2-7, with TRBD1 matching 11 bases. The CDR3 extends over 14 amino acids. Germline V gene data show CDR1 as SGHRS and CDR2 as YFSETQ. V dropped 3 bases and J dropped 2; count of bases not matched to a gene: 1. The CDR3 bases are TGCGCCAGCAGCTCGGGACAGGGGGCCTACGAGCAGTACTTC. Amino acids: CASSSGQGAYEQYF. Drawing the rest from reference TRBV5-1 and TRBJ2-7, the complete variable domain is KAGVTQTPRYLIKTRGQQVTLSCSPISGHRSVSWYQQTPGQGLQFLFEYFSETQRNKGNFPGRFSGRQFSNSRSEMNVSTLELGDSALYLCASSSGQGAYEQYFGPGTRLTVT.

In this sample, this clone turned up a few times. The genes are TRBV7-6 and TRBJ2-2; 7 bases agree with TRBD1. Germline CDR1 SGHVS, CDR2 FNYEAQ. This CDR3 comprises 15 residues. J gave up 1 base and V 5 bases, and 4 bases lay outside the gene matches. CDR3 sequence: CASSQRTGNTGELFF. DNA for the CDR3: TGTGCCAGCAGCCAAAGGACAGGGAACACCGGGGAGCTGTTTTTT.

The genes are TRBV10-3 and TRBJ2-1; no clear D gene. This CDR3 is built from 15 residues. V shed 4 bases and J shed 6 bases, with 16 bases lying between them. CDR1 is ENHRY, CDR2 SYGVKD, per germline. CDR3 region: CAISGGLAESNEQFF. CDR3 sequence (DNA): TGTGCCATCAGTGGCGGATTAGCAGAGTCCAATGAGCAGTTCTTC.